This T cell receptor (beta chain) derives from a study of technical replicates of blood from several donors. Data came from immunoSEQ multiplex PCR; TCRdb stores just in-frame clones and leaves some out. This sample carries nearly 80,000 clones, around 92% of them seen once, and the ten largest clones take approximately 0.35%. CDR1 is KGHSH, CDR2 LQKENI, per germline. This CDR3 has 15 residues. Trimming cost V 3 bases and J 8 bases, with 17 bases left between them. The receptor's source is a human donor in good health. The sample taken for sequencing was T cells isolated from PBMCs. The chain carries TRBV18 and TRBJ2-1; D perhaps matches TRBD1 (5 bases). CDR3 DNA: TGTGCCAGCTCACCGGAGCCAGGGTTGATCGATGAGCAGTTCTTC. Protein product: CASSPEPGLIDEQFF.